Below, one TCR beta chain is given with its context. A much larger clone lies one base from this, so it may be a read error. This sample stems from a study of metastatic and nonmetastatic thyroid tumors. The germline V gene encodes CDR1 SGHNT and CDR2 YYREEE (reference sequence). The CDR3 spans 13 residues. Ahead of thyroid surgery, no patient had received treatment of any kind. TCRdb re-called clones from the PCR reads using MiXCR. The table has more than 10,000 clones, over 10% seen once. The J gene is TRBJ1-1, the V gene TRBV5-4; 7 bases agree with TRBD1. Sequenced sample: blood. The source of this sequence is a female donor with papillary thyroid cancer or a benign thyroid nodule (not recorded which). Some clones in this sample may be carry-over from other donors' samples. This CDR3 reads CANSLGTAGEAFF. DNA for the CDR3: TGTGCCAACAGCTTGGGGACAGCCGGGGAAGCTTTCTTT. Filled out from reference TRBV5-4 and TRBJ1-1, the complete variable domain reads ETGVTQSPTHLIKTRGQQVTLRCSSQSGHNTVSWYQQALGQGPQFIFQYYREEENGRGNFPPRFSGLQFPNYSSELNVNALELDDSALYLCANSLGTAGEAFFGQGTRLTVV.